This T cell receptor (beta chain) was captured by sequencing in a study of cytomegalovirus exposure and HLA in healthy donors. General observations from the study: Analysis performed later showed TCR beta chains linked to HLA being more clonally expanded than equally common others. For cytomegalovirus status, the classifier reportedly gave diagnoses with high specificity and sensitivity.

Remarks on this clone: Its specificity is unknown.

The CDR3 totals 15 residues. The germline V gene encodes CDR1 MGHRA and CDR2 YSYEKL. The V gene lost 1 base and the J gene lost 5 bases, with 11 bases spanning the gap. Though probably carrying unrecorded immune exposures, donors were nominally healthy at sampling. The PCR contained 60 Vbeta and 13 Jbeta primers. Data came from immunoSEQ multiplex PCR; TCRdb stores just in-frame clones and leaves some out. This sample has under 200,000 clones; 82% occur once, and the top ten carry about 1.6%. The rearrangement links TRBV4-1 to TRBJ2-2; D is perhaps TRBD2 (6 bases). The sequence came from a girl aged 5-17 years in good health and CMV-seropositive. The sample comprised PBMCs. The CDR3 nucleotides read TGCGCCAGCAGCCAAGCGGGAGTGGGGACCGGGGAGCTGTTTTTT. Translation gives CASSQAGVGTGELFF.